Below are 6 T cell receptor beta chains sequenced from a single sample in a study of blood T cell repertoires in COVID-19. The table came from immunoSEQ multiplex PCR; TCRdb's copy has only in-frame clones and leaves some out. The sample lists tens of thousands of clones; about 89% were seen once. The specimen was peripheral blood. The source of these receptors is a man between 60 and 75 years old with COVID-19, enrolled during active disease.

The gene calls are TRBV5-1 and TRBJ1-4, with 10 bases identical to TRBD1. From germline, CDR1 is SGHRS and CDR2 YFSETQ. The ends lost 0 bases at V and 5 bases at J; junction bases unmatched: 1. The CDR3 contains 15 residues. CDR3 DNA sequence: TGCGCCAGCAGCTTGGAGGGACAGGGGAATGAAAAACTGTTTTTT. Translating it yields CASSLEGQGNEKLFF.

CDR3 protein: CASSYVGQGYEQYF. The CDR3 DNA reads TGTGCCAGCAGTTACGTGGGACAGGGCTACGAGCAGTACTTC. The V and J genes are TRBV6-5 and TRBJ2-7; 9 bases agree with TRBD1. V lost 2 bases and J lost 3; bases outside the gene matches: 2. CDR1 and CDR2 from the germline V gene are MNHEY and SVGAGI. The CDR3 sequence is 14 residues long.

This clone was recorded only once. This chain links TRBV19 with TRBJ1-2; D is unclear. The ends were cut back, 9 bases at V and 2 bases at J, with 22 bases in the middle. Germline V CDR1 and CDR2: LNHDA, SQIVND (reference sequence). The CDR3 is 16 residues long. CDR3 coding DNA: TGTGCCAGCCTCCCCTACTTCCGGTCAATCAACTATGGCTACACCTTC. This translates into CASLPYFRSINYGYTF.

This clone was counted a single time. The chain combines TRBV6-5 with TRBJ1-6; the match to TRBD1 covers 9 bases. The CDR3 length is 14 residues. Germline values: CDR1 MNHEY, CDR2 SVGAGI. With V trimmed by 5 bases and J by 9 bases, 5 bases remained unmatched. DNA for the CDR3: TGTGCCAGCAGTAGACAGGGGGTAGGTTCACCCCTCCACTTT. Amino acids: CASSRQGVGSPLHF.

The chain employs TRBV19 and TRBJ1-5; 8 bases map to TRBD1. CDR3 length: 14 residues. The J segment lost 6 bases and the V segment lost 3 bases, leaving 4 bases of the junction unmatched. CDR1 LNHDA and CDR2 SQIVND come from the germline V gene (reference sequence). The CDR3 sequence is CASSIWTGSQPQHF. CDR3 in DNA: TGTGCCAGTAGTATTTGGACAGGGAGTCAGCCCCAGCATTTT. Using reference TRBV19 and TRBJ1-5 for the parts outside the CDR3, the full variable domain is DGGITQSPKYLFRKEGQNVTLSCEQNLNHDAMYWYRQDPGQGLRLIYYSQIVNDFQKGDIAEGYSVSREKKESFPLTVTSAQKNPTAFYLCASSIWTGSQPQHFGDGTRLSIL.

This clone came up once. The rearrangement links TRBV7-9 to TRBJ2-1, with 10 bases aligning to TRBD1. The germline V gene encodes CDR1 SEHNR and CDR2 FQNEAQ (reference sequence). Unmatched junction bases numbered 3, after V lost 5 bases and J lost 8 bases. CDR3 length equals 13 residues. As DNA, the CDR3 is TGTGCCAGCAGCCTTGGACAGGGGGATGAGCAGTTCTTC. Translation: CASSLGQGDEQFF.